Described below is a single TCR beta chain sequence and its context. Its target is unknown. PBMC-derived CD4+ and CD8+ T cells were sorted. The data derive from a study of CD8+ T cells in alopecia areata. In the study overall: Oral tofacitinib (5 to 10 mg twice daily) was administered to treated patients.

Study findings and constraints: Scalp repertoires also include resident alphabeta T cells from normal skin. Unlike in mice, where it was clearer, TCR sharing across patients was less clear, possibly HLA-related.

Extracted from the samples, RNA was reverse transcribed into cDNA to serve as the sequencing template. Data came from immunoSEQ multiplex PCR; TCRdb stores just in-frame clones and leaves some out. Here the sample spans about 150,000 clones, around 60% being singletons. The germline CDR1 and CDR2 sequences are MNHEY and SMNVEV (reference sequence). The CDR3 runs 16 residues. The V gene lost 2 bases and the J gene lost 4 bases, with 16 bases spanning the gap. The TCR originated in a human donor with alopecia areata. Material: CD4+ T cells sorted from blood, obtained at week 0. The chain links TRBV27 to TRBJ2-3, with D possibly being TRBD1 or TRBD2 (5 bases each). The CDR3 DNA reads TGTGCCAGCAGTTTAATGAGGGGACGCCACGCAGATACGCAGTATTTT. It yields the protein CASSLMRGRHADTQYF.